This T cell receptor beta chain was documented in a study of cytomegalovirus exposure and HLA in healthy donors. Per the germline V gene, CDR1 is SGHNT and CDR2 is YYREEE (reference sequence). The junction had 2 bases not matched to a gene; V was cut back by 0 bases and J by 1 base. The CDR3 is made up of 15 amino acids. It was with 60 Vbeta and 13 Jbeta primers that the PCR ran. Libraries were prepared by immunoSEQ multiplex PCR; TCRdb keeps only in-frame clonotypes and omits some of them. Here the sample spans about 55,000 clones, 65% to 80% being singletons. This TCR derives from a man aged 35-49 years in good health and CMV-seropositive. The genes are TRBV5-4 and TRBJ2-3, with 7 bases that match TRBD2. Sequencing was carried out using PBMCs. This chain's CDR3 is CASSLVGRGTDTQYF. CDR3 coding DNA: TGTGCCAGCAGCTTGGTGGGGAGGGGCACAGATACGCAGTATTTT.